Shown below are 27 T cell receptor beta chains from a single sample sequenced in a study of cytotoxic CD8 clonotypes in ibrutinib-treated CLL. Data came from immunoSEQ multiplex PCR; TCRdb stores just in-frame clones and leaves some out. In the table there are 75,000 to 90,000 clones, around four fifths of which are singletons. The sample was PBMCs, taken after 24 months of ibrutinib treatment. The receptors here all came from a human donor with chronic lymphocytic leukemia.

This chain joins TRBV5-4 and TRBJ2-1; TRBD2 matches 11 bases. The CDR3 has 16 residues. V lost 2 bases and J lost 8; bases outside the gene matches: 9. Germline CDR1 and CDR2: SGHNT and YYREEE (reference sequence). In DNA, the CDR3 is TGTGCCAGCAGCTTACTCTTAGCGGGAGGGCCGGATGAGCAGTTCTTC. Its translation: CASSLLLAGGPDEQFF.

The rearrangement links TRBV7-3 to TRBJ2-3; perhaps TRBD1 as D (6 bases). Germline V CDR1 and CDR2: SGHTA, FQGTGA. V shed 5 bases and J shed 0 bases, with 15 bases lying between them. CDR3 size: 16 residues. The CDR3 DNA reads TGTGCCAGCAGCAGGACAGTGGCGCTTAGCACAGATACGCAGTATTTT. Encoded protein: CASSRTVALSTDTQYF.

The gene calls are TRBV30 and TRBJ2-7; D might be TRBD1 or TRBD2, each matching 5 bases. V lost 2 bases and J 5 bases, leaving 13 bases between the germline ends. The CDR3 runs 13 residues. From germline, CDR1 is GTSNPN and CDR2 SVGIG (reference sequence). Written as DNA, the CDR3 is TGTGCCTGGAGTCGGCCGGGGCGGGACGAGCAGTACTTC. Protein sequence: CAWSRPGRDEQYF.

The count of this clone is one. This chain joins TRBV7-6 and TRBJ2-2; 9 nucleotides match TRBD2. V was pared by 5 bases and J by 3 bases, with 19 bases of the junction left unmatched. CDR1 is SGHVS and CDR2 is FNYEAQ in the germline V gene. This CDR3 contains 20 residues. The CDR3 reads CASSPTLGLATELYTGELFF. CDR3 DNA: TGTGCCAGCAGCCCAACCTTAGGACTAGCGACTGAACTCTACACCGGGGAGCTGTTTTTT.

The chain links TRBV28 to TRBJ2-3, with 12 bases that match TRBD1. V gave up 6 bases and J gave up 2 bases; unmatched junction bases: 3. The germline CDR1 and CDR2 sequences are MDHEN and SYDVKM. The CDR3 covers 15 residues. The CDR3 protein is CASRTGQGATDTQYF. The CDR3 DNA sequence: TGTGCCAGCAGGACGGGACAGGGGGCCACAGATACGCAGTATTTT.

This chain uses TRBV19 with TRBJ2-1, with TRBD2 identical over 12 bases. The length of the CDR3 is 14 residues. CDR1 and CDR2 (germline): LNHDA, SQIVND (reference sequence). J gave up 9 bases and V 3 bases, and 3 bases lay outside the gene matches. DNA for the CDR3: TGTGCCAGTAGTATCTTACTAGCGGGAGGTGAGCAGTTCTTC. Translating gives CASSILLAGGEQFF.

V is TRBV5-5 and J is TRBJ1-3; D unresolved. V was pared by 0 bases and J by 4 bases, with 11 bases between. The CDR3 length is 15 residues. CDR1 is SGHKS and CDR2 is YYEKEE in the germline V gene (reference sequence). The chain's CDR3 is CASSLGAGPGNTIYF. CDR3 sequence (DNA): TGTGCCAGCAGCTTGGGGGCAGGCCCAGGAAACACCATATATTTT. Full variable domain (outside the CDR3, taken from reference TRBV5-5 and TRBJ1-3): DAGVTQSPTHLIKTRGQQVTLRCSPISGHKSVSWYQQVLGQGPQFIFQYYEKEERGRGNFPDRFSARQFPNYSSELNVNALLLGDSALYLCASSLGAGPGNTIYFGEGSWLTVV.

In this sample, this clone turned up a few times. V and J are TRBV5-1 and TRBJ1-5; no firm D call. The CDR3 totals 13 residues. Looked up from germline, CDR1 is SGHRS and CDR2 is YFSETQ. V lost 0 bases and J 4 bases, leaving 5 bases between the germline ends. In nucleotides, the CDR3 is TGCGCCAGCAGCTTGGCCGGAAATCAGCCCCAGCATTTT. Its translation is CASSLAGNQPQHF.

The V and J genes are TRBV4-2 and TRBJ2-1, with 14 positions matching TRBD2. Trimming took 4 bases from V and 0 from J; bases not matched to a gene: 14. The CDR3 is made up of 21 amino acids. CDR1 LGHNA and CDR2 YNFKEQ come from the germline V gene. The CDR3 DNA reads as TGTGCCAGCAGCCCGGGACCGGGACTAGCGGGAGCAACTGGCTCCTACAATGAGCAGTTCTTC. As protein: CASSPGPGLAGATGSYNEQFF.

This clone has only a few counts. V usage is TRBV11-2 and J usage is TRBJ1-1; D gene ambiguous. The V end lost 3 bases, the J end lost 1 base, and 6 bases lay between the germline ends. The CDR3 consists of 13 residues. Germline lookup yields CDR1 SGHAT and CDR2 FQNNGV. CDR3 nucleotides: TGTGCCAGCAGCTTTGGGCAGAACACTGAAGCTTTCTTT. Encoded protein: CASSFGQNTEAFF.

The rearrangement joins TRBV2 to TRBJ2-5, with 7 bases that match TRBD1. The germline V gene has CDR1 SNHLY and CDR2 FYNNEI. J was trimmed by 5 bases and V by 8 bases; bases with no gene match: 14. This CDR3 has 15 residues. The CDR3 bases are TGTGCCAGCGGATGGGCCCCTACAGGGGAGGAGACCCAGTACTTC. It codes for CASGWAPTGEETQYF.

V is TRBV6-6 and J is TRBJ2-5; a weak D match, TRBD1 (6 bases). With 7 bases removed from V and 1 base from J, the gap between germline ends came to 10 bases. CDR1 and CDR2 (germline): MNHNY, SVGAGI (reference sequence). The CDR3 has 13 amino acids. The CDR3 nucleotides read TGTGCCAGCAACGACAGGATCCAAGAGACCCAGTACTTC. This encodes CASNDRIQETQYF.

This sequence joins TRBV18 and TRBJ1-4; maybe TRBD1 (5 bases). This CDR3 region has 13 residues. Germline assignment: CDR1 KGHSH and CDR2 LQKENI. V was shortened by 5 bases and J by 7 bases, with 11 bases between the two germline ends. The chain's CDR3 is CASSVRDGEKLFF. The CDR3 DNA reads TGTGCCAGCTCAGTCCGGGACGGTGAAAAACTGTTTTTT.

J is TRBJ2-5 and V is TRBV11-2; 8 bases line up with TRBD2. The CDR3 has 17 amino acids. CDR1 is SGHAT and CDR2 is FQNNGV in the germline V gene. V gave up 0 bases and J gave up 2 bases; unmatched junction bases: 8. The CDR3 region is CASSLDPPGGLQETQYF. CDR3 nucleotide sequence: TGTGCCAGCAGCTTAGATCCCCCGGGAGGGCTTCAAGAGACCCAGTACTTC.

The J gene is TRBJ1-2, the V gene TRBV6-1; a weak D match, TRBD1 (5 bases). The CDR3 length is 14 residues. Germline V gene data show CDR1 as MNHNS and CDR2 as SASEGT. V shed 1 base and J shed 4 bases, with 10 bases lying between them. The CDR3 reads CASSEGSGSYGYTF. In nucleotides, the CDR3 is TGTGCCAGCAGTGAAGGGTCAGGGTCCTATGGCTACACCTTC.

In this sample, this clone turned up once. The CDR3 DNA sequence: TGTGCCAGCAGCTTGAGCCGGGGAAACGGCGAGCAGTACTTC. This encodes CASSLSRGNGEQYF. This sequence joins TRBV7-2 and TRBJ2-7; TRBD2 might be the D (5 bases). Germline CDR1 is SGHTA and CDR2 is FQGNSA. The CDR3 loop spans 14 amino acids. Trimming left V 3 bases short and J 6 bases short, with 15 bases between.

The rearrangement uses TRBV6-6 and TRBJ2-1; TRBD1 agrees at 7 bases. The CDR3 consists of 14 residues. Germline-derived CDR1 and CDR2 are MNHNY and SVGAGI (reference sequence). V lost 2 bases, J lost 6 bases, and 4 bases stayed unmatched. The CDR3 DNA is TGTGCCAGCAGTTACCACAGGGGACCCAATGAGCAGTTCTTC. Translating it yields CASSYHRGPNEQFF.

The chain is built from TRBV19 and TRBJ2-5, with 8 positions matching TRBD2. The V segment lost 3 bases and the J segment 5 bases; nucleotides outside the gene matches: 5. CDR3 size: 14 residues. CDR1 and CDR2 from the germline V gene are LNHDA and SQIVND (reference sequence). CDR3 loop: CASSILGGAETQYF. CDR3 DNA sequence: TGTGCCAGTAGTATCCTCGGGGGGGCCGAGACCCAGTACTTC.

This clone was counted between two and nine times. The rearrangement links TRBV7-3 to TRBJ2-5; D gene uncertain. Trimming removed 8 bases from V and 5 bases from J, with 15 bases in between. This CDR3 has 13 residues. Per germline, CDR1 SGHTA and CDR2 FQGTGA. The CDR3 DNA reads as TGTGCCAGCTCTTCTAGGGATCAGGAGACCCAGTACTTC. It specifies CASSSRDQETQYF.

About this clone: The sample has other DNA sequences that encode this CDR3 too. The chain employs TRBV5-4 and TRBJ2-5; 7 nucleotides agree with TRBD1. V gave up 0 bases and J gave up 1 base; unmatched junction bases: 0. CDR3 length equals 14 residues. Germline V gives CDR1 SGHNT, CDR2 YYREEE (reference sequence). The CDR3 region has the DNA TGTGCCAGCAGCTTGGGGGACAGCCAAGAGACCCAGTACTTC. Encoded protein: CASSLGDSQETQYF.

The chain uses TRBV27 and TRBJ2-1; D is undetermined. V was shortened by 2 bases and J by 0 bases, with 8 bases between the two germline ends. CDR1 MNHEY and CDR2 SMNVEV come from the germline V gene (reference sequence). The CDR3 covers 15 residues. This chain's CDR3 is CASSLIGDSYNEQFF. DNA for the CDR3: TGTGCCAGCAGTTTAATCGGCGACTCCTACAATGAGCAGTTCTTC.

This clone occurred a few times. The CDR3 coding sequence is TGTGCCAGCAGTGAAGCGGGAGGACGCAATCAGCCCCAGCATTTT. It codes for CASSEAGGRNQPQHF. This chain connects TRBV6-1 to TRBJ1-5; D call uncertain. V was pared by 0 bases and J by 2 bases, with 8 bases between. The CDR3 loop spans 15 amino acids. Germline-derived CDR1 and CDR2 are MNHNS and SASEGT.

This clone has a handful of counts. V usage is TRBV6-5 and J usage is TRBJ2-7; TRBD1 is a possible D gene (5 bases). The V end lost 8 bases, the J end lost 2 bases, and 10 bases lay between the germline ends. The CDR3 runs 12 residues. The germline CDR1 and CDR2 sequences are MNHEY and SVGAGI. The CDR3 loop reads CASRREPYEQYF. The CDR3 region has the DNA TGTGCCAGCCGCAGGGAACCCTACGAGCAGTACTTC.

The J gene is TRBJ2-3, the V gene TRBV6-5; the D gene is possibly TRBD1 (6 bases). The germline V gene has CDR1 MNHEY and CDR2 SVGAGI. This CDR3 is built from 13 residues. V shed 7 bases and J shed 6 bases, with 14 bases lying between them. This CDR3 reads CASTTTGSDTQYF. CDR3 bases: TGTGCCAGCACCACGACAGGATCTGATACGCAGTATTTT.

This clone was observed many times. The chain uses TRBV28 and TRBJ2-2; TRBD1 agrees at 8 bases. Trimming cost V 6 bases and J 0 bases; bases outside gene matches: 3. This CDR3 spans 15 amino acids. Looked up from germline, CDR1 is MDHEN and CDR2 is SYDVKM. CDR3 amino acids: CASSPGGPNTGELFF. The DNA for the CDR3 is TGTGCCAGCAGCCCAGGGGGCCCGAACACCGGGGAGCTGTTTTTT.

The rearrangement links TRBV28 to TRBJ1-4; D is uncertain. With 3 bases removed from V and 6 bases from J, the gap between germline ends came to 5 bases. Germline lookup yields CDR1 MDHEN and CDR2 SYDVKM. This CDR3 spans 12 amino acids. CDR3 residues: CASSFRHEKLFF. In DNA, the CDR3 is TGTGCCAGCAGTTTTCGTCATGAAAAACTGTTTTTT.

The chain carries TRBV30 and TRBJ2-5, with TRBD2 matching over 9 bases. V dropped 7 bases and J dropped 6; count of bases not matched to a gene: 12. This CDR3 is 14 amino acids long. Germline CDR1 GTSNPN, CDR2 SVGIG (reference sequence). The CDR3 loop reads CAYTTGTSLQTQYF. The CDR3 DNA reads TGTGCCTATACTACCGGGACTAGCCTGCAGACCCAGTACTTC.